This TCR beta chain derives from a study of Graves' ophthalmopathy and Graves' hyperthyroidism. The table lists this clonotype with many counts. CDR3 length: 13 residues. The germline CDR1 and CDR2 sequences are KGHDR and SFDVKD. V shed 9 bases and J shed 2 bases, with 10 bases lying between them. Amplified material comprised TCR beta CDR3 regions derived from RNA transcripts. Scientists carried out first-round RT-PCR using HTBI primers and then a second-round multiplex PCR. TCRdb ran MiXCR on the multiplex PCR reads and lists one entry per CDR3 protein. The sample lists about 480,000 distinct CDR3 sequences; around 14% were seen once. In this cohort, patients with other autoimmune diseases, uncontrolled infections, pregnancy or lactation were excluded. PBMCs stemmed from approximately 10 ml of fresh peripheral blood.

Sequencing input: blood. The chain has TRBV24-1 and TRBJ1-5; D unresolved. The sequence was collected from a woman between 25 and 40 years old with Graves' ophthalmopathy. CDR3 DNA sequence: TGTGCCACCGAGTCCGGCCGCAATCAGCCCCAGCATTTT. Amino acids: CATESGRNQPQHF.